This T cell receptor beta chain was obtained from a study of T-cell memory formation after mild COVID-19. The CDR3 runs to 21 residues. V trimming: 5 bases; J trimming: 2 bases; junction bases outside the gene matches: 18. From germline, CDR1 is SGHTA and CDR2 FQGNSA. TCRdb recomputed calls from the 5' RACE reads with MiXCR, one row per CDR3 protein. The sample includes some 490,000 distinct CDR3 sequences, around a sixth seen only once; the top ten take about 12%. The sample holds a few counts of this clonotype. The sample consisted of PBMCs or a T cell subset sorted from them (not recorded which). The sequence derives from an adult woman who had mild COVID-19 (a few samples of this study predate the infection). Cell type and time point are not known. J is TRBJ2-5 and V is TRBV7-2; 15 nucleotides align to TRBD2. The CDR3 region has the DNA TGTGCCAGCAGCCCCACGCCGTCGGGACTAGCGGGAGGACGGGTACAAGAGACCCAGTACTTC. It encodes CASSPTPSGLAGGRVQETQYF.